Here is one T cell receptor (beta chain) with its context. What it binds is unknown. The germline V gene has CDR1 MNHEY and CDR2 SVGEGT. This CDR3 is built from 16 residues. The V and J ends lost 5 bases and 2 bases respectively, with 15 bases between them. MiXCR, applied by TCRdb to the RT-PCR reads, yields one record per CDR3 protein. Here the sample spans hundreds of thousands of distinct CDR3 sequences, 15% to 20% being singletons. This entry is derived from a study of response to subunit inactivated influenza vaccine. Study-level results: The authors offered the suggestion that each seasonal influenza vaccination recruits few new T cells.

The V call is TRBV6-2 or TRBV6-3, the J call TRBJ2-2, with D perhaps TRBD1 (5 bases). The source of this sequence is a man aged 50 to 69 who received an inactivated influenza vaccine. This sample comprised CD4+ T cells sorted from PBMCs, obtained less than 30 months after vaccination. CDR3 bases: TGTGCCAGCAGTAAACAGACAGTCCCAAACACCGGGGAGCTGTTTTTT. Residues: CASSKQTVPNTGELFF.